This T cell receptor (beta chain) emerged from a study of blood T cell repertoires in COVID-19. Background on the study: Both acute and convalescent COVID-19 samples were obtained from the United States, Italy and Spain. Nucleic acid was either cDNA or gDNA, and it came from T cells, B-cell-depleted T cells, or PBMCs.

V trimming: 5 bases; J trimming: 6 bases; junction bases outside the gene matches: 16. The germline V gene has CDR1 LGHNT and CDR2 FRNRAP. This CDR3 contains 17 residues. Study processing details: Quantification of nucleated cells was approximated via reference gene primer amplification. Profiling relied on immunoSEQ multiplex PCR, and the TCRdb table lists in-frame clones only, not all of them. Clone size and V and J calls were adopted from that table, with D and trimming inferred from the DNA. The data show about 670,000 clones, approximately 90% seen once. The V gene is TRBV12-5, the J gene TRBJ2-1, with 7 bases matching TRBD1. Sequencing was done on a sample of peripheral blood. The origin of this receptor is a young woman with acute or convalescent COVID-19. The CDR3 loop reads CASGLPPAGGNVNEQFF. The DNA for the CDR3 is TGTGCTAGTGGTCTACCCCCCGCAGGGGGAAACGTCAATGAGCAGTTCTTC.